What follows are 19 T cell receptor beta chains derived from one specimen sequenced in a study of radiotherapy plus CTLA-4 blockade in lung cancer. Some clones are missing from TCRdb's copy, which holds only in-frame ones; the method was immunoSEQ multiplex PCR. The sample holds about 60,000 clones, around 76% seen once. The starting material was peripheral blood, obtained from a patient treated with radiotherapy plus ipilimumab. The receptors were gathered from a human donor with non-small cell lung cancer who had a complete response to radiotherapy plus ipilimumab.

V usage is TRBV29-1 and J usage is TRBJ2-1; D might be TRBD2 (6 bases). V lost 7 bases and J 2 bases, leaving 18 bases between the germline ends. This CDR3 region has 15 residues. Germline V gives CDR1 SQVTM, CDR2 ANQGSEA. The CDR3 DNA sequence: TGCAGCGGCGGGACTCCCCGGACGGCCTACAATGAGCAGTTCTTC. Amino acid sequence: CSGGTPRTAYNEQFF.

The rearrangement links TRBV28 to TRBJ1-6, with D possibly being TRBD1 (5 bases). This CDR3 spans 17 amino acids. Germline V gene data show CDR1 as MDHEN and CDR2 as SYDVKM. V shed 4 bases and J shed 6 bases, with 19 bases lying between them. The CDR3 nucleotides read TGTGCCAGCAGTTCCATAGGGACCCTCGGGAGTAATTCACCCCTCCACTTT. Translated, it gives CASSSIGTLGSNSPLHF.

The genes are TRBV2 and TRBJ1-2; no firm D call. V lost 6 bases and J 3 bases, leaving 17 bases between the germline ends. The CDR3 spans 15 residues. CDR1 is SNHLY and CDR2 is FYNNEI in the germline V gene. In DNA, the CDR3 is TGTGCCAGCAGCCTAGTCAGTCGGAGGGACTATGGCTACACCTTC. Encoded protein: CASSLVSRRDYGYTF.

The V and J genes are TRBV12-1 and TRBJ2-3; the table's D gene call, TRBD2, was not cross checked with the DNA. TRBV12-1 constitutes a pseudogene. The CDR3 extends over 18 amino acids. CDR3 loop: CASSFDDSGTSGTDTQYF. The CDR3 DNA sequence: TGTGCCAGCAGCTTTGACGACTCCGGGACTAGCGGCACAGATACGCAGTATTTT.

The gene calls are TRBV7-6 and TRBJ2-5, with D hard to call. With the DNA end fitting TRBJ2-7 better, the J assignment may be wrong. This CDR3 is 14 amino acids long. Germline CDR1 is SGHVS and CDR2 is FNYEAQ. The CDR3, as DNA: TGTGCCAGCAGCTTGACTGAGTATTCCTACGAGCAGTACTTC. Amino acid sequence: CASSLTEYSYEQYF.

The chain uses TRBV18 and TRBJ1-2; 8 nucleotides line up with TRBD1. The germline gives CDR1 KGHSH, CDR2 LQKENI. This CDR3 region has 13 residues. The V and J ends lost 6 bases and 5 bases, in that order; junction bases with no gene match: 5. The CDR3 coding sequence is TGTGCCAGCTCCGGGGACAGGCTTTATGGCTACACCTTC. It specifies CASSGDRLYGYTF.

V usage is TRBV6-5 and J usage is TRBJ1-5; 12 bases match TRBD1. CDR1 is MNHEY and CDR2 is SVGAGI in the germline V gene. The V gene end was trimmed by 6 bases and the J gene end by 6 bases; junction bases not matched to a gene: 6. The CDR3 consists of 15 residues. As DNA, the CDR3 is TGTGCCAGCAGCAGGGGACAGGGGGCTGGTCAGCCCCAGCATTTT. This translates into CASSRGQGAGQPQHF.

This chain uses TRBV11-2 with TRBJ2-7; no reliable D call. This CDR3 has 14 amino acids. V lost 3 bases, J lost 1 base, and 10 bases lay in between. Germline CDR1 is SGHAT and CDR2 is FQNNGV. CDR3 DNA: TGTGCCAGCAGCTTGGAAGAGGCGTCCTACGAGCAGTACTTC. As protein: CASSLEEASYEQYF.

The chain combines TRBV6-1 with TRBJ2-5; the match to TRBD2 covers 8 bases. CDR3 length: 14 residues. CDR1 and CDR2 (germline): MNHNS, SASEGT. Trimming at V came to 2 bases and at J to 1 base, leaving 0 bases not matched to a gene. Here the CDR3 reads CASSESGSQETQYF. The DNA of the CDR3 is TGTGCCAGCAGTGAAAGCGGGAGCCAAGAGACCCAGTACTTC.

CDR3 sequence: CASSQGGWTGDEQYF. Written as DNA, the CDR3 is TGTGCCAGCAGCCAGGGGGGTTGGACAGGTGACGAGCAGTACTTC. J is TRBJ2-7 and V is TRBV11-2; D may be TRBD1 (7 bases). Germline CDR1 and CDR2: SGHAT and FQNNGV. Trimming pared 5 bases from V and 5 bases from J, leaving 19 bases between. CDR3 size: 15 residues. The full variable domain, with the rest looked up from reference TRBV11-2 and TRBJ2-7, is EAGVAQSPRYKIIEKRQSVAFWCNPISGHATLYWYQQILGQGPKLLIQFQNNGVVDDSQLPKDRFSAERLKGVDSTLKIQPAKLEDSAVYLCASSQGGWTGDEQYFGPGTRLTVT.

V and J are TRBV2 and TRBJ2-7, with D maybe TRBD2 (7 bases). CDR1 is SNHLY, CDR2 FYNNEI, per germline. There are 14 residues in the CDR3. V lost 4 bases and J lost 4, with 14 bases in between. The CDR3 sequence is CASSVGRGLYEQYF. DNA of the CDR3: TGTGCCAGCAGTGTGGGGCGGGGGCTTTACGAGCAGTACTTC.

The V and J genes are TRBV5-8 and TRBJ1-6; D unresolved. Trimming shortened V by 2 bases and J by 13 bases, and 13 bases separated the two germline ends. CDR1 SGHTS and CDR2 YDEGEE come from the germline V gene. The CDR3 is 13 amino acids. CDR3 DNA sequence: TGTGCCAGCAGCTTAAGTAGACTTGGGCCCCTCCACTTT. Its translation: CASSLSRLGPLHF.

This chain connects TRBV7-7 to TRBJ2-5, with D maybe TRBD2 (6 bases). Trimming stripped 5 bases from V and 2 bases from J, with 15 bases between. CDR1 is SSHAT and CDR2 is FNYEAQ in the germline V gene (reference sequence). The CDR3 runs 15 residues. The CDR3 bases are TGTGCCAGCAGCGGGCGGGTAGCGGATCAAGAGACCCAGTACTTC. This translates into CASSGRVADQETQYF.

This clone was recorded a few times. The chain uses TRBV7-2 and TRBJ1-5; 7 bases are shared with TRBD1. There are 20 residues in the CDR3. The germline CDR1 and CDR2 sequences are SGHTA and FQGNSA. V lost 0 bases and J lost 0; bases outside the gene matches: 14. The CDR3 DNA follows: TGTGCCAGCAGCTTAGCAGGGGGCTTGGCTTTCGAAATTAGCAATCAGCCCCAGCATTTT. Translated, it gives CASSLAGGLAFEISNQPQHF.

The genes are TRBV27 and TRBJ2-7; TRBD1 matches at 8 bases. Germline loops: CDR1 MNHEY, CDR2 SMNVEV (reference sequence). V was pared by 5 bases and J by 1 base, with 7 bases of the junction left unmatched. This CDR3 has 15 amino acids. The CDR3 loop reads CASSLSWTGSYEQYF. CDR3 bases: TGTGCCAGCAGTCTCTCCTGGACAGGGTCCTACGAGCAGTACTTC.

The J gene is TRBJ1-3, the V gene TRBV4-2, with 8 bases lining up with TRBD1. Losses at the gene ends were 3 bases for V and 2 bases for J; bases not matched to a gene: 12. In germline, CDR1 is LGHNA, CDR2 YNFKEQ. The CDR3 is made up of 18 amino acids. The CDR3: CASSQAPGQALTGNTIYF. For the CDR3, the DNA is TGTGCCAGCAGCCAGGCGCCGGGACAGGCATTAACTGGAAACACCATATATTTT.

This chain uses TRBV6-1 with TRBJ2-3; a possible D gene is TRBD1 (6 bases). From germline, CDR1 is MNHNS and CDR2 SASEGT. V lost 3 bases to trimming and J lost 1 base, with 14 bases between them. This CDR3 has 16 residues. The chain's CDR3 is CASSDHGQRRTDTQYF. The CDR3 DNA sequence: TGTGCCAGCAGTGACCATGGACAGAGACGCACAGATACGCAGTATTTT.

This clone was detected many times. The rearrangement joins TRBV13 to TRBJ2-2; 11 nucleotides align to TRBD2. With V trimmed by 5 bases and J by 3 bases, 11 bases remained unmatched. The germline CDR1 and CDR2 sequences are PRHDT and FYEKMQ (reference sequence). The CDR3 loop spans 18 amino acids. The chain's CDR3 is CASSRTTSGSRDTGELFF. DNA of the CDR3: TGTGCCAGCAGCCGAACCACTAGCGGGAGTCGGGACACCGGGGAGCTGTTTTTT.

This sequence joins TRBV18 and TRBJ1-2; D unresolved. Germline V gives CDR1 KGHSH, CDR2 LQKENI. CDR3 size: 17 residues. The V and J ends lost 2 bases and 0 bases respectively, with 16 bases between them. In DNA, the CDR3 is TGTGCCAGCTCACCAGTCTCAACAGCCGAAGCTAACTATGGCTACACCTTC. As protein: CASSPVSTAEANYGYTF.